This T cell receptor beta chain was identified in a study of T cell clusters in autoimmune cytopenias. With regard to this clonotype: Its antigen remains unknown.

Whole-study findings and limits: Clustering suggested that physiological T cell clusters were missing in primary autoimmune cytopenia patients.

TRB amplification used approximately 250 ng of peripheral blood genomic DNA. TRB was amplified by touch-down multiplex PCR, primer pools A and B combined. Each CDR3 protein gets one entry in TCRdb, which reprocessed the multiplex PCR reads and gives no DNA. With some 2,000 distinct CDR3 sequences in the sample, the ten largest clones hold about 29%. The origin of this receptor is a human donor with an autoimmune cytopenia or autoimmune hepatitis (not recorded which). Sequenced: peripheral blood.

The CDR3 reads CASSQAASSWLGEQYF. The chain combines TRBV4-3 with TRBJ2-7; TCRdb's D call, TRBD2, is unchecked because there is no DNA. The CDR3 consists of 16 residues. CDR1 LGHNA and CDR2 YSLEER come from the germline V gene.